This TCR beta chain was sequenced during a study of OX40 agonist ivuxolimab in advanced cancers. Study in general: Treatment of patients was with ivuxolimab, an agonistic anti-OX40 (CD134) antibody. Three patients responded partially, comprising one with hepatocellular carcinoma and two with cutaneous melanoma.

V lost 4 bases and J lost 10, with 11 bases in between. Germline CDR1 and CDR2: MDHEN and SYDVKM. This CDR3 region has 12 residues. Samples of blood were obtained at baseline, on cycle 4 day 1, and on cycle 7 day 1. Generated by immunoSEQ multiplex PCR, the TCRdb table keeps only in-frame clones and is missing some. The table includes fewer than 130,000 clones, roughly nine tenths detected once. The chain combines TRBV28 with TRBJ2-1; D possibly matches TRBD1 or TRBD2 (5 bases each). This TCR derives from an adult with an advanced solid tumor such as melanoma, head and neck, liver or kidney cancer. The specimen comprised CD4+ or CD8+ T cells sorted from blood, sampled in a trial of the OX40 agonist ivuxolimab. The CDR3 sequence: CASSYPEGEQFF. The CDR3 coding sequence is TGTGCCAGCAGTTACCCCGAGGGGGAGCAGTTCTTC.